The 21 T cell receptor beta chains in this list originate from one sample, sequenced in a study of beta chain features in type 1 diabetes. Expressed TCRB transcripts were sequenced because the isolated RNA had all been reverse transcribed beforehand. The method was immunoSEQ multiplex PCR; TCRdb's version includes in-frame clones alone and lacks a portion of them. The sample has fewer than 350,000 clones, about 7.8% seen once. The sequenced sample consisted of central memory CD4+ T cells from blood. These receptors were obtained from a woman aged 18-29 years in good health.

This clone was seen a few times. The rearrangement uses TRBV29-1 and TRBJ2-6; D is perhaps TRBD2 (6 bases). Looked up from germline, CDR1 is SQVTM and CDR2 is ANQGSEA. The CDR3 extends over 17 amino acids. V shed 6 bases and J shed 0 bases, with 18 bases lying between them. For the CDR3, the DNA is TGCAGCGTAAGCCGGAAGGCGGGACCCTCTGGGGCCAACGTCCTGACTTTC. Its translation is CSVSRKAGPSGANVLTF. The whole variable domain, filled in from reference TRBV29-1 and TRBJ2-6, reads SAVISQKPSRDICQRGTSLTIQCQVDSQVTMMFWYRQQPGQSLTLIATANQGSEATYESGFVIDKFPISRPNLTFSTLTVSNMSPEDSSIYLCSVSRKAGPSGANVLTFGAGSRLTVL.

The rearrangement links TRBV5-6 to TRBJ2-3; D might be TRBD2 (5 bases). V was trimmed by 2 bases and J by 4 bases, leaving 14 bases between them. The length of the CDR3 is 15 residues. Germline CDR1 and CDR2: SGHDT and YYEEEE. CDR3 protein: CASSFPPSTADTQYF. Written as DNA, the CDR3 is TGTGCCAGCAGCTTTCCCCCTAGCACAGCAGATACGCAGTATTTT.

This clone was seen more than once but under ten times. This CDR3 reads CAISGAGGSSYNEQFF. CDR3 nucleotide sequence: TGTGCCATCAGTGGAGCAGGAGGGAGCTCCTACAATGAGCAGTTCTTC. The chain is built from TRBV10-3 and TRBJ2-1; maybe TRBD2 (6 bases). This CDR3 comprises 16 residues. Per the germline V gene, CDR1 is ENHRY and CDR2 is SYGVKD. V gave up 4 bases and J gave up 0 bases, with 13 bases separating them.

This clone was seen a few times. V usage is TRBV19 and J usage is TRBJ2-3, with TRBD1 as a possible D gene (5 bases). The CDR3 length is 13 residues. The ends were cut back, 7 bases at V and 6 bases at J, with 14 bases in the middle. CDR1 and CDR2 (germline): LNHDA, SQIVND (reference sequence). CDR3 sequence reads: CASIRKGSDTQYF. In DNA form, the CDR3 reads TGTGCCAGTATCCGAAAGGGGTCGGATACGCAGTATTTT.

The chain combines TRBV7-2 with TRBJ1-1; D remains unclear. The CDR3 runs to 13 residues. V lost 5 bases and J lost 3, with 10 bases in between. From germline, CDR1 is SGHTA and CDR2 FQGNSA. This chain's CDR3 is CASSPDTYTEAFF. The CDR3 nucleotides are TGTGCCAGCAGCCCCGACACTTACACTGAAGCTTTCTTT. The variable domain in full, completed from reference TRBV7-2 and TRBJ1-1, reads GAGVSQSPSNKVTEKGKDVELRCDPISGHTALYWYRQSLGQGLEFLIYFQGNSAPDKSGLPSDRFSAERTGGSVSTLTIQRTQQEDSAVYLCASSPDTYTEAFFGQGTRLTVV.

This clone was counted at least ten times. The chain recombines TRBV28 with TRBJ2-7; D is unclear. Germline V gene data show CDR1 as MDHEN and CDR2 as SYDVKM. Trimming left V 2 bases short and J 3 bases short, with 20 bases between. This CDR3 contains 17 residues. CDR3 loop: CASSLGVSGPAVYEQYF. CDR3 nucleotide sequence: TGTGCCAGCAGTTTAGGGGTCTCTGGACCCGCGGTCTACGAGCAGTACTTC.

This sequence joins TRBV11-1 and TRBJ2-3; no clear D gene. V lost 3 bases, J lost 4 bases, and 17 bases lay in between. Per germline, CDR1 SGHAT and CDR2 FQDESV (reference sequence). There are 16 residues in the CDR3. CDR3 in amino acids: CASSLMFSTSSDTQYF. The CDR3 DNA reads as TGTGCCAGCAGCTTGATGTTTAGCACTTCCTCAGATACGCAGTATTTT.

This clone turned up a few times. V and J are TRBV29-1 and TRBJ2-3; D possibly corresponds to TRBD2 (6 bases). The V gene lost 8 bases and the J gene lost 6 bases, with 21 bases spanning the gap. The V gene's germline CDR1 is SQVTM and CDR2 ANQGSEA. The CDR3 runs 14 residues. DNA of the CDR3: TGCAGCTGGGCCCCGGGACTCTTCGGCGATACGCAGTATTTT. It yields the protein CSWAPGLFGDTQYF.

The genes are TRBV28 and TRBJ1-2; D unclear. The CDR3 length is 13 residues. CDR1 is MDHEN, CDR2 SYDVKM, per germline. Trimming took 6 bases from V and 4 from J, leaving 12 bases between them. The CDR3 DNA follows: TGTGCCAGCAGCCTATCAGGATTCTATGGCTACACCTTC. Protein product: CASSLSGFYGYTF.

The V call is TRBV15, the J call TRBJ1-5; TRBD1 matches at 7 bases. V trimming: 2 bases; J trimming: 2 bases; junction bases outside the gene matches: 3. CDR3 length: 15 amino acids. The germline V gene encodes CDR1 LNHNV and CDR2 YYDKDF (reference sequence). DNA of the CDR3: TGTGCCACCAGCAGAACGGACAGGCGCAATCAGCCCCAGCATTTT. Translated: CATSRTDRRNQPQHF.

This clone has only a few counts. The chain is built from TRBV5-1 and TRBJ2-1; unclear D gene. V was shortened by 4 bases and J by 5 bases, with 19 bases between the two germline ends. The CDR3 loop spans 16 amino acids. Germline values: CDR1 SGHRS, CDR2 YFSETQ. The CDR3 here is CASSPTPLLRNNEQFF. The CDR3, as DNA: TGCGCCAGCAGCCCGACCCCCCTACTACGTAACAATGAGCAGTTCTTC.

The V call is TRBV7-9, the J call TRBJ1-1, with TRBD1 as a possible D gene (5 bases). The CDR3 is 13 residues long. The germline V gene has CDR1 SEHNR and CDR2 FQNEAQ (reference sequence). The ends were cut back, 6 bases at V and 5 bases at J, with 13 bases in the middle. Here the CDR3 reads CASSSGRGTEAFF. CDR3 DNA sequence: TGTGCCAGCAGTTCAGGGAGGGGAACTGAAGCTTTCTTT.

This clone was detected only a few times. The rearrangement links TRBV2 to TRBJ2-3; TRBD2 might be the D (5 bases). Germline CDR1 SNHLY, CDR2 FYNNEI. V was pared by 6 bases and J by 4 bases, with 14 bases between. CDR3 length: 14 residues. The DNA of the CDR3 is TGTGCCAGCAGCGACAAAGGACTGGCAGATACGCAGTATTTT. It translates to CASSDKGLADTQYF.

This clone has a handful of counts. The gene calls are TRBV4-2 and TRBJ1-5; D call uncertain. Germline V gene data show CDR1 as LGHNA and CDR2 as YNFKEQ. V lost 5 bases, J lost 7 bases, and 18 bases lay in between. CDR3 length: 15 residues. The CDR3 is CASSLVPGSGQPQHF. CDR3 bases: TGTGCCAGCAGCTTGGTACCGGGGTCCGGACAGCCCCAGCATTTT.

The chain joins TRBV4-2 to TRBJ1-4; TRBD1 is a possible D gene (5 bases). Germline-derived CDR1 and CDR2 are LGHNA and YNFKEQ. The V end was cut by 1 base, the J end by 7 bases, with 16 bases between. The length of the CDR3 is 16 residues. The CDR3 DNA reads TGTGCCAGCAGCCAAGCCGCAGGGCTCTCGGTTGAAAAACTGTTTTTT. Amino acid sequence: CASSQAAGLSVEKLFF.

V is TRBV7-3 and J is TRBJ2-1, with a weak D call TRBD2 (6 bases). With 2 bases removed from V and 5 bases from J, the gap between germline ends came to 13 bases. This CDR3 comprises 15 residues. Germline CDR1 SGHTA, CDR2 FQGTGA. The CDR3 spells CASSLGGTRNNEQFF. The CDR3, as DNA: TGTGCCAGCAGCTTAGGGGGGACCAGGAACAATGAGCAGTTCTTC.

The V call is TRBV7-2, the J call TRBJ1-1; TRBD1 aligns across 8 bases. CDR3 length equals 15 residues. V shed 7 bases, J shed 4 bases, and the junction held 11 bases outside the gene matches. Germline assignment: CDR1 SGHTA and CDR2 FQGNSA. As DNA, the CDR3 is TGTGCCAGCACCCCATTCTTAACAGGGGGCACTGAAGCTTTCTTT. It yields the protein CASTPFLTGGTEAFF.

The chain's CDR3 is CAIREAGGSNQPQHF. CDR3 bases: TGTGCCATCAGGGAAGCGGGAGGTAGCAATCAGCCCCAGCATTTT. The chain combines TRBV10-3 with TRBJ1-5; D not resolved. The germline V gene has CDR1 ENHRY and CDR2 SYGVKD. Trimming shortened V by 6 bases and J by 0 bases, and 12 bases separated the two germline ends. CDR3 length: 15 amino acids.

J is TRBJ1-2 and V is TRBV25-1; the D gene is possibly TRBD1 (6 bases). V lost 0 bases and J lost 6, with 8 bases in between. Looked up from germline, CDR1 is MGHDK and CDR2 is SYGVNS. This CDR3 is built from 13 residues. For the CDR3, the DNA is TGTGCCAGCAGTGAATATGCAGGGGATGGCTACACCTTC. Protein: CASSEYAGDGYTF.

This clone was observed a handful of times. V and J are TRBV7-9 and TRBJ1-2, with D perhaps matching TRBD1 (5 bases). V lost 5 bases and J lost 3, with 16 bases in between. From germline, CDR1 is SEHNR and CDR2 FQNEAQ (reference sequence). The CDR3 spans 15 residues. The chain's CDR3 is CASSTSAGWDYGYTF. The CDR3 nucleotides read TGTGCCAGCAGCACGTCAGCAGGGTGGGACTATGGCTACACCTTC.

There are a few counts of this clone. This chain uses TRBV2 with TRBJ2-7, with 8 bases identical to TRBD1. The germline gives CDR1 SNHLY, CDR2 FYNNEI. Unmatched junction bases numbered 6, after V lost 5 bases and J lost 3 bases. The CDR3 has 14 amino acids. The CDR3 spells CASSTGTGFYEQYF. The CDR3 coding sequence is TGTGCCAGCAGTACCGGGACAGGTTTCTACGAGCAGTACTTC.